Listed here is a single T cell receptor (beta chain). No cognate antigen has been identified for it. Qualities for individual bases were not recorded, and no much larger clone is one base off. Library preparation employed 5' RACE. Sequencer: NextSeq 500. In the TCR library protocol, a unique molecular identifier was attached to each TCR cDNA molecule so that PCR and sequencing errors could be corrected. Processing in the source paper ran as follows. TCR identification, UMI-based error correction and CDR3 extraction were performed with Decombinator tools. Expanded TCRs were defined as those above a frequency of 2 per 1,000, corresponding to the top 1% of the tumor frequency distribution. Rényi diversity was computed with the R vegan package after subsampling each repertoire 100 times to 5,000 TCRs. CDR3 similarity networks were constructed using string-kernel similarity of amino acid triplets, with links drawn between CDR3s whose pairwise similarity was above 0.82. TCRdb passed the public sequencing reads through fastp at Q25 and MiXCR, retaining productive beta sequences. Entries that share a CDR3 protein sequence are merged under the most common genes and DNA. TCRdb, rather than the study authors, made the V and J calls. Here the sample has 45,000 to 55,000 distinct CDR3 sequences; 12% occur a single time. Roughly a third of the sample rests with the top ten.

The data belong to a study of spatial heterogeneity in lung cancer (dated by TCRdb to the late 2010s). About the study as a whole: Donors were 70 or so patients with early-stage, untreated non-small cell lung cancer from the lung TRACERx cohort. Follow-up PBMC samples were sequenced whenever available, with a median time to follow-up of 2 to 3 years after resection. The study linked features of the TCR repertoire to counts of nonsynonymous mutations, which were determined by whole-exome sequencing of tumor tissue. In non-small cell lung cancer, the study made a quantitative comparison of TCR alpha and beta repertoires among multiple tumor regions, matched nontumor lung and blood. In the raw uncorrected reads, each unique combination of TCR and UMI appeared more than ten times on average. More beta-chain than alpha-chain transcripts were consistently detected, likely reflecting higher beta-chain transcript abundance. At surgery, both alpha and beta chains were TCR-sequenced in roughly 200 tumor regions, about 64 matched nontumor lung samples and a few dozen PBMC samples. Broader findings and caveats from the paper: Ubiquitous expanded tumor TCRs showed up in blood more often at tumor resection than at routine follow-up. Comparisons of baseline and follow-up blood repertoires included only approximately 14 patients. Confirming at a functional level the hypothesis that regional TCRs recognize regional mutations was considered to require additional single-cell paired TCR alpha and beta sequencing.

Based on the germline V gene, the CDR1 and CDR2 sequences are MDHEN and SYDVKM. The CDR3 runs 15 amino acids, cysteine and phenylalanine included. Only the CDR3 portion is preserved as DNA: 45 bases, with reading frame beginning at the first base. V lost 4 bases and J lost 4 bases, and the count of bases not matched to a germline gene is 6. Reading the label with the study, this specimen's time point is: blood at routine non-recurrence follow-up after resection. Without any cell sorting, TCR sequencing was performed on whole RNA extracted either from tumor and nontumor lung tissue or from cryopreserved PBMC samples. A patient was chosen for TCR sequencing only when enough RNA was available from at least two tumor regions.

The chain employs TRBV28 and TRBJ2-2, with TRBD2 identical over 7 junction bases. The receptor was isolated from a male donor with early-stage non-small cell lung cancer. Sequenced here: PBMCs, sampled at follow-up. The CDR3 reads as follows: CASSSSGAGTGELFF. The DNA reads TGTGCCAGCAGTTCGAGCGGGGCTGGCACCGGGGAGCTGTTTTTT.